A single sample gave rise to the 27 T cell receptor beta chains below, sequenced in a study of cytomegalovirus exposure and HLA in healthy donors (TCRdb year 2017). The library came from the immunoSEQ multiplex PCR assay. Drawn from immuneACCESS, this table holds only the in-frame rearrangements with V and J called that TCRdb kept. Clones are partly lost; checked studies trace under half to an unresolved V gene and leave the rest unexplained. This sample lists about 200,000 clones; 86% were detected once. The leading ten clones occupy roughly 1.5% of the sample. Material for sequencing was PBMCs. Every receptor here comes from a woman under 30 in good health and CMV-seronegative.

This clone was recorded a few times. V usage is TRBV4-1 and J usage is TRBJ2-7; D gene ambiguous. Germline CDR1 is MGHRA and CDR2 is YSYEKL. The CDR3 totals 14 residues. Between the trimmed V and J ends, which lost 0 bases and 5 bases, there was a span of 11 bases. CDR3 region: CASSQDRPGHEQYF. CDR3 bases: TGCGCCAGCAGCCAAGATCGTCCTGGGCACGAGCAGTACTTC.

V and J are TRBV6-1 and TRBJ1-2; TRBD1 is a possible D gene (5 bases). Germline lookup yields CDR1 MNHNS and CDR2 SASEGT. The V and J ends lost 3 bases and 5 bases respectively, with 7 bases between them. This CDR3 spans 12 amino acids. CDR3 region: CASSEGPYGYTF. The CDR3 DNA sequence: TGTGCCAGCAGTGAGGGGCCGTATGGCTACACCTTC.

The chain recombines TRBV12-5 with TRBJ1-3, with 11 bases identical to TRBD1. Per the germline V gene, CDR1 is LGHNT and CDR2 is FRNRAP. Unmatched junction bases numbered 12, after V lost 1 base and J lost 1 base. The CDR3 length is 20 residues. In nucleotides, the CDR3 is TGTGCTAGTGGTTTGGGGGGACAGGGGGTAAATTTTCGGTCTGGAAACACCATATATTTT. It specifies CASGLGGQGVNFRSGNTIYF.

The chain links TRBV6-5 to TRBJ1-5; 9 bases line up with TRBD1. J gave up 8 bases and V 8 bases, and 10 bases lay outside the gene matches. Germline V CDR1 and CDR2: MNHEY, SVGAGI. CDR3 length: 14 amino acids. CDR3 coding DNA: TGTGCCAGCGGGACAGGGAGGGATATGGAGCCCCAGCATTTT. It encodes CASGTGRDMEPQHF.

The V gene is TRBV13, the J gene TRBJ1-2, with D possibly being TRBD1 (6 bases). CDR1 and CDR2 from the germline V gene are PRHDT and FYEKMQ (reference sequence). V lost 5 bases and J lost 2, with 15 bases in between. The CDR3 covers 15 residues. As DNA, the CDR3 is TGTGCCAGCAGCGTCCACACAGGGCGGAACTATGGCTACACCTTC. It encodes CASSVHTGRNYGYTF.

J is TRBJ1-1 and V is TRBV7-2, with D perhaps TRBD1 (6 bases). Germline V lookup: CDR1 SGHTA, CDR2 FQGNSA. V dropped 5 bases and J dropped 1 base, with 14 bases sitting between them. This CDR3 is built from 15 residues. CDR3: CASSPPGHWNTEAFF. DNA for the CDR3: TGTGCCAGCAGCCCCCCGGGACACTGGAACACTGAAGCTTTCTTT.

V gene TRBV5-1 combines with J gene TRBJ1-1; TRBD1 aligns across 9 bases. The V gene end was trimmed by 3 bases and the J gene end by 7 bases; junction bases not matched to a gene: 4. CDR1 is SGHRS, CDR2 YFSETQ, per germline. The CDR3 totals 13 residues. The CDR3 nucleotides are TGCGCCAGCAGCTCGGGACAGGGAGGTGAAGCTTTCTTT. Residues: CASSSGQGGEAFF.

V is TRBV11-2 and J is TRBJ2-6; 13 bases agree with TRBD2. Trimming removed 1 base from V and 3 bases from J; junction bases left unmatched: 6. The CDR3 length is 19 residues. Germline CDR1 reads SGHAT; CDR2 reads FQNNGV. The CDR3 here is CASSLVGLAGAYGANVLTF. The DNA for the CDR3 is TGTGCCAGCAGCTTAGTTGGACTAGCGGGAGCATATGGGGCCAACGTCCTGACTTTC.

The gene calls are TRBV6-6 and TRBJ2-7, with 10 bases lining up with TRBD1. CDR1 is MNHNY, CDR2 SVGAGI, per germline (reference sequence). Trimming cost V 6 bases and J 3 bases; bases outside gene matches: 8. This CDR3 has 15 amino acids. The CDR3 region has the DNA TGTGCCAGCAGACCACTCGGGACAGGGGTCTACGAGCAGTACTTC. Translating gives CASRPLGTGVYEQYF.

As for this clone: Other DNA sequences in the sample encode the same CDR3. The V gene is TRBV18, the J gene TRBJ1-5; 7 positions agree with TRBD1. The CDR3 covers 14 residues. V shed 4 bases, J shed 4 bases, and the junction held 4 bases outside the gene matches. CDR1 is KGHSH and CDR2 is LQKENI in the germline V gene. CDR3 DNA sequence: TGTGCCAGCTCACTTGGGACAGATAATCAGCCCCAGCATTTT. As protein: CASSLGTDNQPQHF. Looking up the rest from reference TRBV18 and TRBJ1-5 gives the full variable domain: NAGVMQNPRHLVRRRGQEARLRCSPMKGHSHVYWYRQLPEEGLKFMVYLQKENIIDESGMPKERFSAEFPKEGPSILRIQQVVRGDSAAYFCASSLGTDNQPQHFGDGTRLSIL.

The chain employs TRBV19 and TRBJ1-5; 10 bases match TRBD1. In germline, CDR1 is LNHDA, CDR2 SQIVND (reference sequence). The V and J ends lost 4 bases and 2 bases, in that order; junction bases with no gene match: 2. The CDR3 spans 15 residues. CDR3 sequence: CASSRGQGGNQPQHF. CDR3 bases: TGTGCCAGTAGTAGAGGACAGGGGGGCAATCAGCCCCAGCATTTT.

The gene calls are TRBV9 and TRBJ2-7, with 9 nucleotides matching TRBD1. In germline, CDR1 is SGDLS, CDR2 YYNGEE. The trim removed 0 bases at V and 6 bases at J, leaving 7 bases unmatched. This CDR3 contains 15 residues. Here the CDR3 DNA reads TGTGCCAGCAGCGTAGCCGGGACAGGGTGGGGCGAGCAGTACTTC. As protein: CASSVAGTGWGEQYF.

The rearrangement uses TRBV7-8 and TRBJ1-5; TRBD1 is a possible D gene (6 bases). The CDR3 totals 19 residues. Trimming stripped 0 bases from V and 1 base from J, with 19 bases between. Germline lookup yields CDR1 SGHVS and CDR2 FQNEAQ. The CDR3 loop is CASSLALEAGESSNQPQHF. CDR3 in DNA: TGTGCCAGCAGCTTAGCGCTTGAGGCAGGGGAATCCAGCAATCAGCCCCAGCATTTT. The full variable domain, in which reference TRBV7-8 and TRBJ1-5 provide the parts outside the CDR3, is GAGVSQSPRYKVAKRGQDVALRCDPISGHVSLFWYQQALGQGPEFLTYFQNEAQLDKSGLPSDRFFAERPEGSVSTLKIQRTQQEDSAVYLCASSLALEAGESSNQPQHFGDGTRLSIL.

V usage is TRBV27 and J usage is TRBJ1-2; 12 bases are a match to TRBD1. CDR3 length equals 17 residues. Germline loops: CDR1 MNHEY, CDR2 SMNVEV (reference sequence). Losses at the gene ends were 2 bases for V and 7 bases for J; bases not matched to a gene: 11. The CDR3 nucleotides are TGTGCCAGCAGTTTAACGCGGGACAGGGGGCATTTGGGTGGCTACACCTTC. Amino acid sequence: CASSLTRDRGHLGGYTF.

V usage is TRBV6-4 and J usage is TRBJ2-5; 8 bases map to TRBD2. This CDR3 is built from 16 residues. Trimming cost V 7 bases and J 2 bases; bases outside gene matches: 12. CDR1 is MRHNA, CDR2 SNTAGT, per germline. CDR3 protein: CASKDCGGSPQETQYF. The DNA of the CDR3 is TGTGCCAGCAAAGACTGCGGGGGGTCCCCTCAAGAGACCCAGTACTTC.

The V gene is TRBV7-6, the J gene TRBJ1-5; the D is unclear. The CDR3 is 15 residues long. Germline-derived CDR1 and CDR2 are SGHVS and FNYEAQ. Trimming took off 2 bases at V and 0 bases at J, with 8 bases between the two ends. CDR3 sequence (DNA): TGTGCCAGCAGCTTACTCCAGGATAGCAATCAGCCCCAGCATTTT. This sequence encodes CASSLLQDSNQPQHF.

This chain links TRBV5-1 with TRBJ2-7; weak D call: TRBD2 (5 bases). Trimming removed 0 bases at V and 0 bases at J, with 10 bases between. Germline CDR1 SGHRS, CDR2 YFSETQ. The CDR3 is 15 residues long. This chain's CDR3 is CASSLVGRSSYEQYF. CDR3 bases: TGCGCCAGCAGCTTGGTGGGGAGAAGCTCCTACGAGCAGTACTTC.

This sequence joins TRBV29-1 and TRBJ1-2, with D maybe TRBD1 (6 bases). The V gene lost 0 bases and the J gene lost 5 bases, with 10 bases spanning the gap. This CDR3 contains 13 residues. Germline V CDR1 and CDR2: SQVTM, ANQGSEA. This CDR3 reads CSVEEGTRYGYTF. Written as DNA, the CDR3 is TGCAGCGTTGAAGAAGGGACACGTTATGGCTACACCTTC.

This clone came up a few times. The chain couples TRBV10-3 to TRBJ2-2, with D possibly TRBD1 on 6 matching bases. Trimming pared 6 bases from V and 1 base from J, leaving 18 bases between. CDR1 and CDR2 from the germline V gene are ENHRY and SYGVKD. This CDR3 has 17 amino acids. The CDR3 nucleotides are TGTGCCATCAGAAACGAACGGGACAAACTGAACACCGGGGAGCTGTTTTTT. This translates into CAIRNERDKLNTGELFF.

CDR3 amino acids: CASSIGQGAVSYEQYF. The CDR3 nucleotides read TGTGCCAGCAGCATAGGACAGGGGGCGGTATCCTACGAGCAGTACTTC. The rearrangement links TRBV7-2 to TRBJ2-7, with 11 nucleotides matching TRBD1. V shed 5 bases and J 1 base; nucleotides not matched to a gene: 7. The CDR3 totals 16 residues. Germline CDR1 and CDR2: SGHTA and FQGNSA.

The J gene is TRBJ2-7, the V gene TRBV13; 10 nucleotides agree with TRBD2. The V gene end was trimmed by 5 bases and the J gene end by 0 bases; junction bases not matched to a gene: 4. The CDR3 loop spans 15 amino acids. Germline CDR1 PRHDT, CDR2 FYEKMQ (reference sequence). This CDR3 reads CASSQREGVSYEQYF. The CDR3 bases are TGTGCCAGCAGCCAGCGGGAGGGCGTCTCCTACGAGCAGTACTTC.

The chain joins TRBV30 to TRBJ2-5; 7 bases agree with TRBD1. CDR1 is GTSNPN, CDR2 SVGIG, per germline (reference sequence). The trim removed 0 bases at V and 11 bases at J, leaving 12 bases unmatched. CDR3 length: 14 residues. The CDR3 DNA sequence: TGTGCCTGGAGTGTAGGCCTCTCTGACAGGGAGCAGTACTTC. It codes for CAWSVGLSDREQYF. Variable domain in full (rest from reference TRBV30 and TRBJ2-5): SQTIHQWPATLVQPVGSPLSLECTVEGTSNPNLYWYRQAAGRGLQLLFYSVGIGQISSEVPQNLSASRPQDRQFILSSKKLLLSDSGFYLCAWSVGLSDREQYFGPGTRLLVL.

This sequence joins TRBV30 and TRBJ1-1, with TRBD1 matching over 8 bases. V shed 2 bases and J 1 base; nucleotides not matched to a gene: 9. Germline CDR1 and CDR2: GTSNPN and SVGIG (reference sequence). CDR3 length: 16 amino acids. The CDR3 DNA is TGTGCCTGGAGTTTCGGGACAGGTTATGCGAACACTGAAGCTTTCTTT. This gives the protein CAWSFGTGYANTEAFF. The full variable domain, rest sourced from reference TRBV30 and TRBJ1-1, is SQTIHQWPATLVQPVGSPLSLECTVEGTSNPNLYWYRQAAGRGLQLLFYSVGIGQISSEVPQNLSASRPQDRQFILSSKKLLLSDSGFYLCAWSFGTGYANTEAFFGQGTRLTVV.

V usage is TRBV19 and J usage is TRBJ1-2, with 8 bases fitting TRBD1. Germline CDR1 reads LNHDA; CDR2 reads SQIVND (reference sequence). The CDR3 loop spans 16 amino acids. Trimming at V came to 6 bases and at J to 0 bases, leaving 9 bases not matched to a gene. As DNA, the CDR3 is TGTGCCAGTAGCCCGCTGGGACAGGTCGCTAACTATGGCTACACCTTC. Amino acids: CASSPLGQVANYGYTF.

The rearrangement uses TRBV2 and TRBJ2-7; a possible D gene is TRBD2 (6 bases). With 6 bases removed from V and 3 bases from J, the gap between germline ends came to 9 bases. Germline assignment: CDR1 SNHLY and CDR2 FYNNEI. The CDR3 length is 12 residues. CDR3 sequence: CASRGEDYEQYF. CDR3 nucleotides: TGTGCCAGCAGGGGGGAGGACTACGAGCAGTACTTC.

The gene calls are TRBV4-2 and TRBJ2-3, with 11 nucleotides matching TRBD2. Per germline, CDR1 LGHNA and CDR2 YNFKEQ. The CDR3 totals 16 residues. The V and J ends lost 1 base and 1 base, in that order; junction bases with no gene match: 1. This CDR3 reads CASSQVTSGGTDTQYF. CDR3 sequence (DNA): TGTGCCAGCAGCCAAGTGACTAGCGGGGGCACAGATACGCAGTATTTT.

The rearrangement links TRBV2 to TRBJ2-3; the D gene is possibly TRBD1 (5 bases). Germline V lookup: CDR1 SNHLY, CDR2 FYNNEI. V was shortened by 7 bases and J by 6 bases, with 14 bases between the two germline ends. The CDR3 loop spans 13 amino acids. This CDR3 is CASIQTGRDTQYF. Written as DNA, the CDR3 is TGTGCCAGCATCCAAACAGGCCGGGATACGCAGTATTTT.